Detailed here is one T cell receptor beta chain. Produced via immunoSEQ multiplex PCR; TCRdb's table is partial and in-frame only. The sample holds 150,000 or so clones, around 79% seen once. Two negative PCRs, clearance, or symptom resolution had been documented for recovered Cohort 3 donors. The sample is drawn from a study of blood T cell repertoires in COVID-19. The TCR was taken from a middle-aged man who had recovered from COVID-19. The sequenced material came from PBMCs or T cells enriched from blood (not recorded which).

DNA of the CDR3: TGTGCCAGCAGTTACGATTCCGGGACACAAGAGACCCAGTACTTC. Its translation is CASSYDSGTQETQYF. The rearrangement uses TRBV27 and TRBJ2-5, with TRBD1 as a possible D gene (6 bases). The V and J ends lost 4 bases and 2 bases respectively, with 14 bases between them. This CDR3 is built from 15 residues. Germline CDR1 reads MNHEY; CDR2 reads SMNVEV (reference sequence).